The present T cell receptor beta chain was sequenced within a study of T cell responses to AZD1222 COVID-19 vaccine. Study conclusions and caveats: Nearly half of spike-specific TCRs reportedly go after variant regions that carry no mutations.

Note on this clone: The antigen remains undetermined.

Profiling relied on immunoSEQ multiplex PCR, and the TCRdb table lists in-frame clones only, not all of them. In the table there are 85,000 to 90,000 clones, about nine tenths of which are singletons. Germline V gives CDR1 LGHNA, CDR2 YSLEER. The CDR3 runs to 16 residues. After removal of 1 base from V and 9 bases from J, the junction contained 7 bases not matched to a gene. The rearrangement joins TRBV4-3 to TRBJ2-1, with 12 bases lining up with TRBD2. The receptor was isolated from an adult in good health. The starting material was peripheral blood, obtained on day 0 of AZD1222 vaccination. DNA for the CDR3: TGCGCCAGCAGCCAAGGCCGGACTAGCGGGGTGGCTGAGCAGTTCTTC. Translation: CASSQGRTSGVAEQFF.